The 29 T cell receptor beta chains below come from one sample, sequenced in a study of CXCR3-negative and CXCR3-positive naive CD8 T cells. UMI-labeled TRB cDNA libraries were prepared by 5' RACE. From its re-call of the 5' RACE reads, TCRdb lists each CDR3 protein once, without DNA. The specimen's table records some 130,000 distinct CDR3 sequences. Sequenced input: naive CXCR3- CD8+ T cells from blood. Regarding subset: CD45RO-CCR7+CD27+CD95- naive CD8+ T cells lacking CXCR3 (TNR3-). These TCRs come from a human donor in good health. Some clones in this sample may be carry-over from other donors' samples.

The rearrangement links TRBV4-3 to TRBJ2-2; lacking DNA, the TRBD1 call made by TCRdb goes unchecked. In germline, CDR1 is LGHNA, CDR2 YSLEER. This CDR3 contains 16 residues. This CDR3 reads CASSQDQGVSTGELFF.

The chain links TRBV29-1 to TRBJ2-7. In germline, CDR1 is SQVTM, CDR2 ANQGSEA. The CDR3 totals 14 residues. This CDR3 is CSVEDSNLSYEQYF.

The V gene is TRBV27, the J gene TRBJ1-4; TCRdb outputs TRBD1, but without DNA this stays unchecked. This CDR3 region has 15 residues. CDR1 MNHEY and CDR2 SMNVEV come from the germline V gene (reference sequence). The CDR3: CASSRLGGESEKLFF.

This rearrangement joins TRBV3-2 to TRBJ2-5; TCRdb names TRBD2, which stays unverified in the absence of DNA. TRBV3-2 is described as a pseudogene. This CDR3 comprises 16 residues. CDR3 in amino acids: CASSQVFEEGGETQYF.

CDR3: CASAPGTSEATQYF. The chain recombines TRBV7-3 with TRBJ2-3; TCRdb's D call of TRBD2 is untestable without DNA. The CDR3 is made up of 14 amino acids. Germline CDR1 and CDR2: SGHTA and FQGTGA.

The genes are TRBV10-2 and TRBJ2-1; TCRdb lists TRBD1, though no DNA is available to test this call. There are 13 residues in the CDR3. The germline V gene encodes CDR1 WSHSY and CDR2 SAAADI. The CDR3 sequence: CANRDITYNEQFF.

The V call is TRBV4-3, the J call TRBJ2-5; the TCRdb call, TRBD1, lacks DNA for checking. Germline V lookup: CDR1 LGHNA, CDR2 YSLEER. The CDR3 contains 16 residues. The CDR3 region is CASSQDRMGVEETQYF.

CDR3 protein: CANSLAPGQESLYEQYF. This chain connects TRBV7-9 to TRBJ2-7; with no DNA, the TCRdb D assignment of TRBD1 cannot be verified. Per germline, CDR1 SEHNR and CDR2 FQNEAQ (reference sequence). The CDR3 spans 17 residues.

The V call is TRBV28, the J call TRBJ1-1; without DNA, the TCRdb call of TRBD1 cannot be checked. The CDR3 totals 15 residues. Germline lookup yields CDR1 MDHEN and CDR2 SYDVKM. The CDR3 sequence is CASSFPRGEHTEAFF.

The CDR3: CASSPMGSSSYEQYF. The rearrangement joins TRBV13 to TRBJ2-7. Germline V CDR1 and CDR2: PRHDT, FYEKMQ (reference sequence). This CDR3 is built from 15 residues. Full variable domain (rest looked up from reference TRBV13 and TRBJ2-7): AAGVIQSPRHLIKEKRETATLKCYPIPRHDTVYWYQQGPGQDPQFLISFYEKMQSDKGSIPDRFSAQQFSDYHSELNMSSLELGDSALYFCASSPMGSSSYEQYFGPGTRLTVT.

The chain couples TRBV4-1 to TRBJ2-3; TCRdb returns TRBD1, unconfirmable since there is no DNA. The CDR3 consists of 19 residues. Per the germline V gene, CDR1 is MGHRA and CDR2 is YSYEKL. The CDR3 protein is CASSQGSRTGTGYTDTQYF.

The J gene is TRBJ2-7, the V gene TRBV12-3 or TRBV12-4. There are 11 residues in the CDR3. The CDR3 sequence is CASREGLEQYF.

The CDR3 loop reads CSVERQGSSYNEQFF. The gene calls are TRBV29-1 and TRBJ2-1; TCRdb proposes TRBD2, but this gene call is untestable without DNA. The V gene's germline CDR1 is SQVTM and CDR2 ANQGSEA. The CDR3 length is 15 residues.

The gene calls are TRBV14 and TRBJ2-1; the TRBD2 assignment by TCRdb is unverifiable without DNA. Germline CDR1 SGHDN, CDR2 FVKESK. The CDR3 extends over 15 amino acids. CDR3 in amino acids: CASSQVPSVYNEQFF.

This sequence joins TRBV12-3 or TRBV12-4 and TRBJ2-1; TCRdb outputs TRBD1, but without DNA this stays unchecked. This CDR3 has 13 amino acids. The CDR3 protein is CASSFATGTEQFF.

The V call is TRBV11-2, the J call TRBJ2-1. This CDR3 has 13 amino acids. Germline CDR1 SGHAT, CDR2 FQNNGV. This CDR3 reads CASSLSAYNEQFF.

V is TRBV11-2 and J is TRBJ2-5; the TCRdb D gene call, TRBD1, has no DNA to confirm it. This CDR3 is built from 16 residues. The germline CDR1 and CDR2 sequences are SGHAT and FQNNGV. CDR3 sequence: CASSPGAPTVPETQYF.

The chain links TRBV12-3 or TRBV12-4 to TRBJ1-5; TCRdb indicates TRBD1, and absent DNA this call remains unverified. The CDR3 is 17 amino acids. CDR3 loop: CASSDTGPGTPNQPQHF.

The V call is TRBV28, the J call TRBJ2-7; with no DNA, the TCRdb D assignment of TRBD1 cannot be verified. Germline V gene data show CDR1 as MDHEN and CDR2 as SYDVKM. The CDR3 runs 14 residues. Here the CDR3 reads CASRDRTALYEQYF.

The J gene is TRBJ2-1, the V gene TRBV20-1; TCRdb names TRBD1, which stays unverified in the absence of DNA. CDR1 is DFQATT, CDR2 SNEGSKA, per germline (reference sequence). The CDR3 is 15 residues long. The CDR3 reads CSARRGLSSYNEQFF.

This chain joins TRBV6-2 or TRBV6-3 and TRBJ2-7. The CDR3 contains 16 residues. Per the germline V gene, CDR1 is MNHEY and CDR2 is SVGEGT. The CDR3 loop is CASSYRLSQPSYEQYF.

The chain recombines TRBV11-1 with TRBJ2-7; TCRdb names TRBD2, which stays unverified in the absence of DNA. The CDR3 is 11 residues long. Germline V gives CDR1 SGHAT, CDR2 FQDESV (reference sequence). The CDR3 region is CASSGGWEQYF.

The J gene is TRBJ2-7, the V gene TRBV5-1. The CDR3 sequence is 11 residues long. The V gene's germline CDR1 is SGHRS and CDR2 YFSETQ. The CDR3 is CASRDAAEQYF.

V and J are TRBV28 and TRBJ1-2. CDR1 and CDR2 from the germline V gene are MDHEN and SYDVKM. The CDR3 runs 14 residues. The CDR3 protein is CASTPFGQMGGYTF.

The chain uses TRBV12-3 or TRBV12-4 and TRBJ1-5. This CDR3 is 13 amino acids long. The CDR3 reads CASSSTPNQPQHF.

The chain recombines TRBV4-1 with TRBJ1-5. Germline V gene sequence: CDR1 MGHRA, CDR2 YSYEKL. This CDR3 has 15 amino acids. CDR3 loop: CASSQDIQNNQPQHF.

The rearrangement uses TRBV7-9 and TRBJ1-1. Germline V CDR1 and CDR2: SEHNR, FQNEAQ (reference sequence). The CDR3 covers 11 residues. The CDR3 spells CASRRDTEAFF.

The rearrangement joins TRBV27 to TRBJ2-1; TCRdb reports TRBD2, a call that lacks DNA to check it against. The length of the CDR3 is 15 residues. Germline V CDR1 and CDR2: MNHEY, SMNVEV (reference sequence). CDR3 amino acids: CASSLRRAMTFEQFF.

The V and J genes are TRBV28 and TRBJ2-7; without DNA, the TCRdb call of TRBD1 cannot be checked. Germline V gene sequence: CDR1 MDHEN, CDR2 SYDVKM. CDR3 length: 17 residues. This CDR3 is CASSTLLDSKPSYEQYF.